This note documents a single T cell receptor beta chain sequence. These data originate in a study of monozygotic twins with cystic fibrosis. Sequenced by immunoSEQ multiplex PCR; TCRdb stores in-frame clones only, minus some. The repertoire includes fewer than 30,000 clones, around four fifths of them detected once, and about 0.95% sits in the top ten. Trimming cost V 6 bases and J 9 bases, with 19 bases left between them. Germline V gene sequence: CDR1 SGHDT, CDR2 YYEEEE. The CDR3 totals 14 residues. This TCR came from a girl aged 2 to 9 with cystic fibrosis. The genes are TRBV5-6 and TRBJ2-1; D possibly corresponds to TRBD2 (5 bases). What was sequenced was blood. CDR3 in DNA: TGTGCCAGCATCCAAAGTCGGGGATATAGTGAGCAGTTCTTC. As protein: CASIQSRGYSEQFF.